This TCR beta chain is from a study of blood T cell repertoires in COVID-19. Study summary: Among Cohort 3 donors, those recovered had two negative PCRs, clearance, or symptom resolution.

Per the original data handling: Cell counts per sample came from amplifying reference gene primers. Method: immunoSEQ multiplex PCR; TCRdb's copy keeps in-frame clones and lacks some. The V and J calls and clone size are taken from that table; D and trimming were inferred from the DNA. This table has a few hundred thousand clones, 85% to 90% appearing once. Deletions cut 3 bases from V and 4 bases from J, with 12 bases between. The CDR3 loop spans 13 amino acids. Per the germline V gene, CDR1 is GTSNPN and CDR2 is SVGIG (reference sequence). This clone showed up just a few times. Those enrolled, adults aged roughly 18 to 90 years, came from around 24 US areas.

The chain carries TRBV30 and TRBJ1-2; no clear D. The sequencing sample was made of PBMCs or T cells enriched from blood (not recorded which). This receptor was taken from a woman aged 60 to 75 in a cohort exposed to, infected with or recovered from COVID-19 (not recorded which). In DNA, the CDR3 is TGTGCCTGGAGCGCCGGAGTATCCTATGGCTACACCTTC. It codes for CAWSAGVSYGYTF.